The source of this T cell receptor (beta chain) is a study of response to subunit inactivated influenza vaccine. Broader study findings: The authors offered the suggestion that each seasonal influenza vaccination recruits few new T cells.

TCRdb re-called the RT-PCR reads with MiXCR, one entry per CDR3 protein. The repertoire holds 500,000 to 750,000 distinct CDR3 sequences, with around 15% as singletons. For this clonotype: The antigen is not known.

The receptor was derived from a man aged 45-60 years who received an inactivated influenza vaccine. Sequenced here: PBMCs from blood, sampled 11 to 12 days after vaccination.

The CDR3 region is CSAKGLESYEQYF. CDR3 bases: TGCAGTGCTAAGGGACTAGAGTCCTACGAGCAGTACTTC. V gene TRBV20-1 combines with J gene TRBJ2-7; 8 bases are shared with TRBD2. The V gene end was trimmed by 4 bases and the J gene end by 1 base; junction bases not matched to a gene: 3. This CDR3 has 13 amino acids. Germline CDR1 reads DFQATT; CDR2 reads SNEGSKA (reference sequence).